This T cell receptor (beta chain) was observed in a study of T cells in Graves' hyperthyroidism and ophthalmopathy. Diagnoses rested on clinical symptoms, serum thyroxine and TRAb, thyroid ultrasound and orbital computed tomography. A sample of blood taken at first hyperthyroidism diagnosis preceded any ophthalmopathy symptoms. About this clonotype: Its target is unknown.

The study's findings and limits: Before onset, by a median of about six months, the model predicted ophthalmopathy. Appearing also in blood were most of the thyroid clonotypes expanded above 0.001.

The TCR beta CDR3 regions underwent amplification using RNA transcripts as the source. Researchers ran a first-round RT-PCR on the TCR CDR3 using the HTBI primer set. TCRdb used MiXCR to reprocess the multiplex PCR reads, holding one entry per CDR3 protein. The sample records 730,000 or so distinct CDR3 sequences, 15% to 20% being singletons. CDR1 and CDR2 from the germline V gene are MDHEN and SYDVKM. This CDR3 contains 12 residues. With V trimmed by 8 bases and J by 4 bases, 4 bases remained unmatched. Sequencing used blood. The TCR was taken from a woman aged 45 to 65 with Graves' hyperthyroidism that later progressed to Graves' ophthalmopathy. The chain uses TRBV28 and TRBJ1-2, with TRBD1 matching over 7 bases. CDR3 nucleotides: TGTGCCAGCCAGGACAGGCCCTATGGCTACACCTTC. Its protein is CASQDRPYGYTF.